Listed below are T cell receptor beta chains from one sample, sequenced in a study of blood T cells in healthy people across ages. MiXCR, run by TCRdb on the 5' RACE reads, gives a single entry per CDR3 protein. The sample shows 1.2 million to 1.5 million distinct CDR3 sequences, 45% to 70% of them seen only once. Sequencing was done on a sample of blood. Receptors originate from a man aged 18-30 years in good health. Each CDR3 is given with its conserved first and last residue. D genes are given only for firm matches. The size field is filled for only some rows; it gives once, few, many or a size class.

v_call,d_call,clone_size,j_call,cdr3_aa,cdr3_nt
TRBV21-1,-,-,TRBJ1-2,CASSKYGGYTF,TGTGCCAGCAGCAAATATGGGGGCTACACCTTC
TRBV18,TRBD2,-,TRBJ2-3,CASSPTSGLLDTQYF,TGTGCCAGCTCACCGACTAGCGGTCTATTGGATACGCAGTATTTT
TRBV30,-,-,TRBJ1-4,CAWSVGSTNEKLFF,TGTGCCTGGAGTGTGGGATCAACTAATGAAAAACTGTTTTTT
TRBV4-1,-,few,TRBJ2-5,CASSPRLGEETQYF,TGCGCCAGCAGCCCTCGACTAGGGGAAGAGACCCAGTACTTC
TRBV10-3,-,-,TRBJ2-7,CAITSGPSYEQYF,TGTGCCATCACATCAGGGCCTTCCTACGAGCAGTACTTC
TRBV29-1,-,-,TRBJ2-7,CSDLADSYEQYF,TGCAGCGACCTGGCAGACTCCTACGAGCAGTACTTC
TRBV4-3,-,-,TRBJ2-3,CASSQARAGRLTTDTQYF,TGCGCCAGCAGCCAAGCCAGGGCGGGGCGCCTTACCACAGATACGCAGTATTTT
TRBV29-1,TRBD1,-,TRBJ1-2,CSGVPMDRAGYTF,TGCAGCGGAGTACCGATGGACAGGGCTGGCTACACCTTC
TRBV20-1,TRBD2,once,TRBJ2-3,CSASGGLAGYTDTQYF,TGCAGTGCTAGTGGAGGACTAGCGGGGTACACAGATACGCAGTATTTT
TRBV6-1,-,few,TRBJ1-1,CASTDPTAGYRNTEAFF,TGTGCCAGCACCGACCCCACTGCGGGATACAGAAACACTGAAGCTTTTTTT
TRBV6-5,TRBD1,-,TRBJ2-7,CASSSGTASHYEQYF,TGTGCCAGCAGTTCAGGGACAGCGAGCCACTACGAGCAGTACTTC
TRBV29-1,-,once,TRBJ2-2,CGVGTAGELFF,TGCGGCGTTGGAACAGCCGGGGAGCTGTTTTTT
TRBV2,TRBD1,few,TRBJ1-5,CASAGGRSNQPQHF,TGTGCCTCCGCAGGGGGACGTAGCAATCAGCCCCAGCATTTT
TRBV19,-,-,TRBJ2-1,CASSWGASLNEQFF,TGTGCCAGTAGTTGGGGTGCGTCGTTGAATGAGCAGTTCTTC
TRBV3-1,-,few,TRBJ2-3,CASSQDWRAADTQYF,TGTGCCAGCAGCCAAGATTGGAGGGCCGCAGATACGCAGTATTTT
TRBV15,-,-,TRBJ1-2,CATSLDRPNYGYTF,TGTGCCACCAGCCTCGACAGACCTAACTATGGCTACACCTTC
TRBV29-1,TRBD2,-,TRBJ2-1,CSVAGWTSGSRGNEQFF,TGCAGCGTTGCGGGTTGGACTAGCGGGAGCAGAGGAAATGAGCAGTTCTTC
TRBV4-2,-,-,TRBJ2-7,CASSPGHPSYEQYF,TGTGCCAGCAGCCCCGGACACCCTTCCTACGAGCAGTACTTC
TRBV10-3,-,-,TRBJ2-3,CAISHPGSTDTQYF,TGTGCCATCTCGCACCCGGGAAGCACAGATACGCAGTATTTT
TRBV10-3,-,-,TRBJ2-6,CAIREASGANVLTF,TGTGCCATCAGGGAGGCGTCCGGGGCCAACGTCCTGACTTTC
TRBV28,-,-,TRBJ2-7,CASSSPAYLTYEQYF,TGTGCCAGCAGTTCCCCAGCCTACCTGACCTACGAGCAGTACTTC
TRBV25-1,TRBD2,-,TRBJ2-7,CASSDGGREAYEQYF,TGTGCCAGCAGTGATGGTGGGAGGGAGGCCTACGAGCAGTACTTC
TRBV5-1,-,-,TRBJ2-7,CASSLDVPSYEQYF,TGCGCCAGCAGTCTGGACGTACCCTCCTACGAGCAGTACTTC
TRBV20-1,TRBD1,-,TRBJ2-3,CSARDIGPGTGATDTQYF,TGCAGTGCTAGAGATATAGGTCCCGGGACAGGGGCAACAGATACGCAGTATTTT
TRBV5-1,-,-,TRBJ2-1,CASSSGPGWSINEQFF,TGCGCCAGCAGCTCCGGGCCGGGCTGGTCAATCAATGAGCAGTTCTTC
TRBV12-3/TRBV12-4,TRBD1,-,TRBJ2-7,CASSFGQANYEQYF,TGTGCCAGCAGTTTCGGACAGGCAAACTACGAGCAGTACTTC
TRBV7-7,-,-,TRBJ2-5,CASSPRGGAEQETQYF,TGTGCTAGCAGCCCACGAGGGGGAGCCGAACAAGAGACCCAGTACTTC
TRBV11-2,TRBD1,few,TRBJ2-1,CASNYRDRVNNEQFF,TGTGCCAGCAATTACCGGGACAGGGTCAATAATGAGCAGTTCTTC